The rows below give T cell receptor beta chains drawn from one sample of a study of T cell changes during pregnancy in multiple sclerosis. The table came from immunoSEQ multiplex PCR; TCRdb's copy has only in-frame clones and leaves some out. The repertoire includes roughly 38,000 clones, 85% to 95% of them detected once, and less than 0.8% sits in the top ten. This sample comprised CD4+ T cells from peripheral blood mononuclear cells, obtained before pregnancy. The receptors were gathered from a female donor with multiple sclerosis, enrolled in a pregnancy study. Both conserved end residues are part of each CDR3. D genes are given only for firm matches. Size is omitted from some rows. Given values are once, few, many or a class for expanded clones.

CDR3aa,CDR3nt,j_gene,v_gene,abundance,d_gene
CASSFILYEQYF,TGTGCCAGCAGTTTTATTCTCTACGAGCAGTACTTC,TRBJ2-7,TRBV28,NA,NA
CASSLKLAGGEQYF,TGTGCCAGCAGCTTAAAACTAGCGGGAGGCGAGCAGTACTTC,TRBJ2-7,TRBV7-8,NA,TRBD2
CASSPSIRGETQYF,TGTGCCAGTTCCCCAAGTATTCGGGGTGAGACCCAGTACTTC,TRBJ2-5,TRBV19,few,NA
CASSLGGTGAGEQYF,TGTGCCAGCAGCTTAGGGGGGACAGGGGCGGGAGAGCAGTACTTC,TRBJ2-7,TRBV7-2,NA,TRBD1
CASSVVAGANTGELFF,TGTGCCAGCAGCGTAGTGGCGGGAGCGAACACCGGGGAGCTGTTTTTT,TRBJ2-2,TRBV9,NA,TRBD2
CASSGRDSYGYTF,TGTGCCAGCAGCGGCCGGGACAGCTATGGCTACACCTTC,TRBJ1-2,TRBV7-9,NA,TRBD1
CATSRDWGGVRTDTQYF,TGTGCCACCAGCAGAGACTGGGGGGGGGTGCGCACAGATACGCAGTATTTT,TRBJ2-3,TRBV15,NA,TRBD2
CASSVSLSGANVLTF,TGTGCCAGCAGCGTAAGCCTCTCTGGGGCCAACGTCCTGACTTTC,TRBJ2-6,TRBV9,NA,NA
CSTQTPGQGQEQYF,TGCAGCACCCAAACTCCGGGACAGGGGCAGGAGCAGTACTTC,TRBJ2-7,TRBV29-1,NA,TRBD1
CSAGGGDSNQPQHF,TGCAGCGCCGGGGGAGGGGACTCCAATCAGCCCCAGCATTTT,TRBJ1-5,TRBV29-1,NA,NA
CAWSDLGQGYNTIYF,TGTGCCTGGAGTGACCTGGGACAGGGATACAACACCATATATTTT,TRBJ1-3,TRBV30,few,TRBD1
CASTSGGSYNEQFF,TGTGCCAGCACCAGCGGCGGCTCCTACAATGAGCAGTTCTTC,TRBJ2-1,TRBV7-6,NA,NA
CASRPKCDFDEAFF,TGCGCCAGCAGACCTAAATGCGACTTTGATGAAGCTTTCTTT,TRBJ1-1,TRBV10-1,NA,NA
CASSLAGAGAVQETQYF,TGTGCCAGCAGCTTGGCTGGGGCAGGGGCCGTCCAAGAGACCCAGTACTTC,TRBJ2-5,TRBV5-5,NA,NA
CASSIGVPGELFF,TGTGCCAGTAGTATAGGAGTCCCCGGGGAGCTGTTTTTT,TRBJ2-2,TRBV19,NA,NA
CASSPSGRGATDTQYF,TGTGCCAGCAGCCCTAGCGGGAGAGGGGCCACAGATACGCAGTATTTT,TRBJ2-3,TRBV28,NA,TRBD2
CASTFGRSSYNEQFF,TGTGCCAGCACCTTCGGGAGGAGTAGCTACAATGAGCAGTTCTTC,TRBJ2-1,TRBV6-1,NA,TRBD2
CATRTFGGANVLTF,TGTGCCACCCGAACGTTCGGTGGGGCCAACGTCCTGACTTTC,TRBJ2-6,TRBV27,NA,NA
CASRGDRGGTYNEQFF,TGTGCCAGCAGGGGGGACAGGGGCGGGACCTACAATGAGCAGTTCTTC,TRBJ2-1,TRBV7-2,NA,TRBD1
CASSTGQGADQPQHF,TGTGCCAGCAGTACGGGACAGGGAGCAGATCAGCCCCAGCATTTT,TRBJ1-5,TRBV5-7,NA,TRBD1
CASSERARGKLFF,TGTGCCAGCAGTGAGCGGGCACGGGGAAAACTGTTTTTT,TRBJ1-4,TRBV2,once,NA
CASSLDRASYNEQFF,TGTGCCAGCAGTTTGGACAGGGCAAGCTACAATGAGCAGTTCTTC,TRBJ2-1,TRBV27,NA,TRBD1
CASSLETQGRGNTIYF,TGTGCCAGCAGCTTAGAAACACAGGGAAGAGGAAACACCATATATTTT,TRBJ1-3,TRBV7-8,NA,NA
CASSLTDTIQPQHF,TGTGCCAGCAGTTTAACAGATACGATCCAGCCCCAGCATTTT,TRBJ1-5,TRBV28,once,NA
CASSPHEAQNTEAFF,TGTGCCAGCAGCCCCCACGAGGCGCAGAACACTGAAGCTTTCTTT,TRBJ1-1,TRBV7-9,NA,NA
CASRLAVRGGRRRDEQYF,TGTGCAAGTCGCTTAGCGGTTCGGGGCGGGAGGCGCCGAGACGAGCAGTACTTC,TRBJ2-7,TRBV12-2,NA,NA
CASSRLWSSGANVLTF,TGTGCCAGCAGCAGGCTGTGGAGCTCTGGGGCCAACGTCCTGACTTTC,TRBJ2-6,TRBV11-2,NA,NA
CASSGQTGSSYGYTF,TGCGCCAGCAGCGGACAGACAGGGTCGAGCTATGGCTACACCTTC,TRBJ1-2,TRBV5-1,NA,TRBD1
CASSFLGGSNQPQHF,TGTGCCAGCAGTTTTCTGGGAGGCAGCAATCAGCCCCAGCATTTT,TRBJ1-5,TRBV28,NA,NA
CASSLRDRGGEQYF,TGCGCCAGCAGCTTGCGGGACAGAGGTGGCGAGCAGTACTTC,TRBJ2-7,TRBV5-1,NA,TRBD1
CASSLAQALYEQYF,TGTGCCAGCAGCTTAGCGCAGGCCCTCTACGAGCAGTACTTC,TRBJ2-7,TRBV7-8,NA,NA
CASSSGLAGLISTDTQYF,TGCGCCAGCAGCTCCGGACTAGCGGGACTTATAAGCACAGATACGCAGTATTTT,TRBJ2-3,TRBV5-1,NA,TRBD2
CASSGQGKETQYF,TGCGCCAGCAGCGGACAGGGAAAAGAGACCCAGTACTTC,TRBJ2-5,TRBV5-1,NA,TRBD1
CASTPLGLAGGAGELFF,TGTGCCAGCACTCCCCTCGGACTAGCGGGAGGGGCCGGGGAGCTGTTTTTT,TRBJ2-2,TRBV28,NA,TRBD2
CASSRDRRETQYF,TGCGCCAGCAGCAGGGACAGGAGGGAGACCCAGTACTTC,TRBJ2-5,TRBV5-1,NA,TRBD1
CASSFLGQDFSGNTIYF,TGTGCCAGCAGTTTTCTGGGACAGGACTTCTCTGGAAACACCATATATTTT,TRBJ1-3,TRBV28,NA,TRBD1
CASRGDRIYSPLHF,TGTGCCAGCAGGGGGGACAGAATTTATTCACCCCTCCACTTT,TRBJ1-6,TRBV11-2,NA,TRBD1